These T cell receptor beta chains were read from a single sample in a study of blood T cell repertoires in COVID-19. Method: immunoSEQ multiplex PCR; TCRdb's copy keeps in-frame clones and lacks some. The top ten clones hold roughly 6.3% of a sample with around 300,000 clones, roughly 85% of them seen once. Specimen: PBMCs or T cells enriched from blood (not recorded which). These receptors were taken from a middle-aged woman who had recovered from COVID-19. CDR3s include the opening cysteine and the closing phenylalanine or tryptophan. A D gene is named only where the DNA matches it firmly. Some rows have no size entry. The others give once, few or many, or a class for an expanded clone.

abundance: -
j_gene: TRBJ2-2
len: 16
d_gene: -
v_gene: TRBV5-1
CDR3nt: TGCGCCAGCAGCTTGGACCCTATCTTGAACACCGGGGAGCTGTTTTTT
CDR3aa: CASSLDPILNTGELFF

abundance: -
j_gene: TRBJ1-2
len: 15
d_gene: -
v_gene: TRBV27
CDR3nt: TGTGCCAGCAGTTTAGGGACACAGGGAAGAAGTGGCTACACCTTC
CDR3aa: CASSLGTQGRSGYTF

abundance: few
j_gene: TRBJ1-6
len: 15
d_gene: -
v_gene: TRBV29-1
CDR3nt: TGCAGCGTTAAGGACAAAGGGGGCTATAATTCACCCCTCCACTTT
CDR3aa: CSVKDKGGYNSPLHF

abundance: -
j_gene: TRBJ2-1
len: 20
d_gene: TRBD2
v_gene: TRBV9
CDR3nt: TGTGCCAGCAGCCCCCAACCTCGCGGATTTAGCGGGAGGTCCTACAATGAGCAGTTCTTC
CDR3aa: CASSPQPRGFSGRSYNEQFF

abundance: -
j_gene: TRBJ1-4
len: 13
d_gene: -
v_gene: TRBV6-5
CDR3nt: TGTGCCAGCAGACCAAACAGGAGAGAAAAACTGTTTTTT
CDR3aa: CASRPNRREKLFF

abundance: -
j_gene: TRBJ2-7
len: 13
d_gene: TRBD2
v_gene: TRBV5-1
CDR3nt: TGCGCCAGCAGTCTAGCGGAGAACTACGAGCAGTACTTC
CDR3aa: CASSLAENYEQYF

abundance: -
j_gene: TRBJ2-1
len: 15
d_gene: -
v_gene: TRBV5-5
CDR3nt: TGTGCCAGCAGCTTGGGACTATCCGCCTACAATGAGCAGTTCTTC
CDR3aa: CASSLGLSAYNEQFF

abundance: -
j_gene: TRBJ1-3
len: 14
d_gene: -
v_gene: TRBV28
CDR3nt: TGTGCCAGCAGTTTTCGTATGTCTGGAAACACCATATATTTT
CDR3aa: CASSFRMSGNTIYF

abundance: -
j_gene: TRBJ1-4
len: 13
d_gene: -
v_gene: TRBV28
CDR3nt: TGTGCCAGCATAGGGGATTTGGGTGAAAAACTGTTTTTT
CDR3aa: CASIGDLGEKLFF

abundance: few
j_gene: TRBJ2-7
len: 13
d_gene: -
v_gene: TRBV6-6
CDR3nt: TGTGCCAGCAGTCCTAGGACTTCCTACGAGCAGTACTTC
CDR3aa: CASSPRTSYEQYF

abundance: -
j_gene: TRBJ1-4
len: 13
d_gene: TRBD1
v_gene: TRBV11-2
CDR3nt: TGTGCCAGCAGCATTGGACAGGGCCGAAAACTGTTTTTT
CDR3aa: CASSIGQGRKLFF

abundance: -
j_gene: TRBJ2-7
len: 16
d_gene: -
v_gene: TRBV5-6
CDR3nt: TGTGCCAGCAGCTTGTTCGGGAGTGAGTGGTCCTACGAGCAGTACTTC
CDR3aa: CASSLFGSEWSYEQYF

abundance: -
j_gene: TRBJ1-2
len: 15
d_gene: TRBD1
v_gene: TRBV29-1
CDR3nt: TGCAACCACCCTCCCGGGACAGGGGGTTTTTATGGCTACACCTTC
CDR3aa: CNHPPGTGGFYGYTF

abundance: -
j_gene: TRBJ2-1
len: 20
d_gene: TRBD2
v_gene: TRBV7-3
CDR3nt: TGTGCCAGCAGCTTATGGGGGAGACTAGCGGGAGGACCGCCTAGGGGCGAGCAGTTCTTC
CDR3aa: CASSLWGRLAGGPPRGEQFF

abundance: -
j_gene: TRBJ2-7
len: 14
d_gene: TRBD2
v_gene: TRBV19
CDR3nt: TGTGCCAGTAGTCCTGGGACTAATGACTACGAGCAGTACTTC
CDR3aa: CASSPGTNDYEQYF

abundance: -
j_gene: TRBJ1-1
len: 16
d_gene: -
v_gene: TRBV21-1
CDR3nt: TGTGCCAGCAGCAAATGTAGGGTAGGGGCGAACACTGAAGCTTTCTTT
CDR3aa: CASSKCRVGANTEAFF

abundance: -
j_gene: TRBJ1-5
len: 16
d_gene: -
v_gene: TRBV6-1
CDR3nt: TGTGCCAGCAGTGAAGGCCCCCGGGTTAACAATCAGCCCCAGCATTTT
CDR3aa: CASSEGPRVNNQPQHF

abundance: -
j_gene: TRBJ1-5
len: 16
d_gene: TRBD1
v_gene: TRBV18
CDR3nt: TGTGCCAGCTCACCTACGGGACAGGGGATTTATCAGCCCCAGCATTTT
CDR3aa: CASSPTGQGIYQPQHF

abundance: -
j_gene: TRBJ1-4
len: 14
d_gene: -
v_gene: TRBV15
CDR3nt: TGTGCCACCAGCAGAGAACAGGGTAATGAAAAACTGTTTTTT
CDR3aa: CATSREQGNEKLFF

abundance: -
j_gene: TRBJ2-7
len: 17
d_gene: TRBD1
v_gene: TRBV11-2
CDR3nt: TGTGCCAGCAGCTTAGACTTCCAGGGGGCGAGGGCCTACGAGCAGTACTTC
CDR3aa: CASSLDFQGARAYEQYF

abundance: once
j_gene: TRBJ1-5
len: 14
d_gene: TRBD1
v_gene: TRBV20-1
CDR3nt: TGCAGTGCTAGTAAGGGGGCGGGCAATCAGCCCCAGCATTTT
CDR3aa: CSASKGAGNQPQHF

abundance: -
j_gene: TRBJ1-4
len: 15
d_gene: TRBD1
v_gene: TRBV19
CDR3nt: TGTGCCAGTAGTCTCGGGACAGCCAATAATGAAAAACTGTTTTTT
CDR3aa: CASSLGTANNEKLFF

abundance: -
j_gene: TRBJ2-3
len: 18
d_gene: -
v_gene: TRBV19
CDR3nt: TGTGCCAGTACCCAAGGAGGGGGTAAGGGGGCTAGCACAGATACGCAGTATTTT
CDR3aa: CASTQGGGKGASTDTQYF

abundance: -
j_gene: TRBJ1-2
len: 19
d_gene: TRBD1
v_gene: TRBV19
CDR3nt: TGTGCCAGTAGTGCCCTCGGGACAGGGTTTTCCTTGGCTAACTATGGCTACACCTTC
CDR3aa: CASSALGTGFSLANYGYTF

abundance: -
j_gene: TRBJ1-2
len: 12
d_gene: -
v_gene: TRBV5-1
CDR3nt: TGCGCCAGCAGCCAGGACACCTATGGCTACACCTTC
CDR3aa: CASSQDTYGYTF

abundance: -
j_gene: TRBJ1-4
len: 13
d_gene: TRBD1
v_gene: TRBV28
CDR3nt: TGTGCCAGCCACCGGGACAGGGCTGAAAAACTGTTTTTT
CDR3aa: CASHRDRAEKLFF

abundance: -
j_gene: TRBJ2-7
len: 13
d_gene: TRBD1
v_gene: TRBV27
CDR3nt: TGTGCCAGCAGCGGGACAGAACGCTACGAGCAGTACTTC
CDR3aa: CASSGTERYEQYF

abundance: -
j_gene: TRBJ2-7
len: 15
d_gene: TRBD1
v_gene: TRBV4-2
CDR3nt: TGTGCCAGCAGCCAGACGAGACAGGGGGCGTTCGAGCAGTACTTC
CDR3aa: CASSQTRQGAFEQYF

abundance: -
j_gene: TRBJ1-3
len: 17
d_gene: -
v_gene: TRBV28
CDR3nt: TGTGCCAGCAGGGAGGGGGAGGGCACCCGCTCTGGAAACACCATATATTTT
CDR3aa: CASREGEGTRSGNTIYF

abundance: -
j_gene: TRBJ1-2
len: 13
d_gene: -
v_gene: TRBV6-5
CDR3nt: TGTGCCAGCAAACTTCAGGAGGACTATGGCTACACCTTC
CDR3aa: CASKLQEDYGYTF

abundance: -
j_gene: TRBJ1-2
len: 16
d_gene: -
v_gene: TRBV4-1
CDR3nt: TGCGCCAGCAGCCGATCGCAGACATCGGGAGACTATGGCTACACCTTC
CDR3aa: CASSRSQTSGDYGYTF

abundance: -
j_gene: TRBJ1-2
len: 14
d_gene: -
v_gene: TRBV30
CDR3nt: TGTGCCTGGACGAGGAGGGGAGCAGGCTATGGCTACACCTTC
CDR3aa: CAWTRRGAGYGYTF

abundance: -
j_gene: TRBJ2-2
len: 16
d_gene: -
v_gene: TRBV18
CDR3nt: TGTGCCAGCTCACCACCGAATTCAGGGAACACCGGGGAGCTGTTTTTT
CDR3aa: CASSPPNSGNTGELFF

abundance: -
j_gene: TRBJ2-5
len: 10
d_gene: -
v_gene: TRBV29-1
CDR3nt: TGCAGCGTTGAAGACTCGACCCAGTACTTC
CDR3aa: CSVEDSTQYF

abundance: -
j_gene: TRBJ2-7
len: 15
d_gene: -
v_gene: TRBV21-1
CDR3nt: TGTGCCAGCAGCAAAGCGGGCGACAGCTCCTACGAGCAGTACTTC
CDR3aa: CASSKAGDSSYEQYF

abundance: -
j_gene: TRBJ2-3
len: 13
d_gene: -
v_gene: TRBV3-1/TRBV3-2
CDR3nt: TGTGCCAGCAGCCGGCCGGGGACAGATACGCAGTATTTT
CDR3aa: CASSRPGTDTQYF

abundance: once
j_gene: TRBJ2-7
len: 15
d_gene: -
v_gene: TRBV4-3
CDR3nt: TGCGCCAGCAGCCAAGATTACGGGGGCTCCTACGAGCAGTACTTC
CDR3aa: CASSQDYGGSYEQYF

abundance: -
j_gene: TRBJ2-7
len: 14
d_gene: -
v_gene: TRBV18
CDR3nt: TGTGCCAGCTCAGGGACAAGGAGCTCCTACGAGCAGTACTTC
CDR3aa: CASSGTRSSYEQYF

abundance: once
j_gene: TRBJ1-4
len: 14
d_gene: -
v_gene: TRBV9
CDR3nt: TGTGCCAGCAACACAGGGTCGCTTGGTGAAAAACTGTTTTTT
CDR3aa: CASNTGSLGEKLFF

abundance: -
j_gene: TRBJ1-2
len: 15
d_gene: TRBD1
v_gene: TRBV5-6
CDR3nt: TGTGCCAGCAGCTTACTAGGACAGGTTGAAAATGGCTACACCTTC
CDR3aa: CASSLLGQVENGYTF